This entry features one T cell receptor (beta chain) sequence. Its antigen is still unknown. Evenly divided among several immunoSEQ plates was the genomic DNA of each subset. The method was immunoSEQ multiplex PCR; TCRdb's version includes in-frame clones alone and lacks a portion of them. The table records some 2 million clones, less than 95% of them present only once. Trimming took 0 bases from V and 5 from J, leaving 5 bases between them. The CDR3 is 14 residues long. CDR1 is SEHNR and CDR2 is FQNEAQ in the germline V gene (reference sequence). The entry originates in a study of shared clonotypes between healthy human individuals. Study summary: Each donor's CD8 memory used one plate, CD8 naive two, each CD4 subset three.

Study conclusions and caveats: Around 5.3% of naive CD4 clonotypes were shared across a handful of donors.

CD45RO-negative, CCR7-positively selected cells formed the naive CD8 fraction, excluding terminally differentiated effector memory CD45RA+ cells. The donors, all of them Caucasian adults, lived in Nashville, Tennessee. This clonotype originated in a man younger than 30 in good health. Sequenced sample: naive CD8+ T cells sorted from blood. The chain carries TRBV7-9 and TRBJ2-6; D not resolved. The CDR3 spells CASSLADRANVLTF. The CDR3 DNA follows: TGTGCCAGCAGCTTAGCCGACAGGGCCAACGTCCTGACTTTC.